Listed below are T cell receptor beta chains from one sample, sequenced in a study of blood T cell repertoires in COVID-19. Sequenced by immunoSEQ multiplex PCR; TCRdb stores in-frame clones only, minus some. This sample has about 16,000 clones, with less than 90% found just once. The sequenced sample consisted of peripheral blood. Receptor source: a woman aged 80 or over with COVID-19, enrolled during active disease. Each CDR3 is given with its conserved first and last residue. The D gene is left open where the match is weak. Clone sizes are given selectively: once, few, many, or a class where the clone is expanded.

D gene: .
clone size: .
V gene: TRBV4-1
J gene: TRBJ1-2
CDR3 protein: CASSQGGASYGYTF
CDR3 DNA: TGCGCCAGCAGCCAAGGGGGCGCAAGCTATGGCTACACCTTC

D gene: .
clone size: .
V gene: TRBV7-9
J gene: TRBJ2-2
CDR3 protein: CASSLGDILNTGELFF
CDR3 DNA: TGTGCCAGCAGCTTAGGGGACATTCTGAACACCGGGGAGCTGTTTTTT

D gene: .
clone size: few
V gene: TRBV6-6
J gene: TRBJ2-7
CDR3 protein: CASRLDYEQYF
CDR3 DNA: TGTGCCAGCAGACTCGACTACGAGCAGTACTTC

D gene: .
clone size: .
V gene: TRBV7-2
J gene: TRBJ1-3
CDR3 protein: CASSLFSGNTIYF
CDR3 DNA: TGTGCCAGCAGCTTATTTTCGGGTAACACCATATATTTT

D gene: .
clone size: .
V gene: TRBV6-5
J gene: TRBJ1-2
CDR3 protein: CASSFRQTSNYGYTF
CDR3 DNA: TGTGCCAGCAGTTTCCGACAGACTTCTAACTATGGCTACACCTTC

D gene: .
clone size: .
V gene: TRBV6-5
J gene: TRBJ1-1
CDR3 protein: CASSYRPGLTNTEAFF
CDR3 DNA: TGTGCCAGCAGTTACCGCCCGGGACTTACGAACACTGAAGCTTTCTTT

D gene: TRBD1
clone size: .
V gene: TRBV7-2
J gene: TRBJ1-6
CDR3 protein: CASSPGQGLNSPLHF
CDR3 DNA: TGTGCCAGCAGCCCGGGACAGGGTCTGAATTCACCCCTCCACTTT

D gene: TRBD1
clone size: few
V gene: TRBV7-2
J gene: TRBJ1-5
CDR3 protein: CASSLVSTGDQPQHF
CDR3 DNA: TGTGCCAGCAGCTTAGTATCGACAGGGGATCAGCCCCAGCATTTT

D gene: .
clone size: .
V gene: TRBV7-3
J gene: TRBJ2-1
CDR3 protein: CASSLNAMNEQFF
CDR3 DNA: TGTGCCAGCAGCTTAAACGCGATGAATGAGCAGTTCTTC

D gene: .
clone size: .
V gene: TRBV7-2
J gene: TRBJ2-7
CDR3 protein: CASSLGVTLYEQYF
CDR3 DNA: TGTGCCAGCAGCTTGGGAGTTACCCTCTACGAGCAGTACTTC

D gene: TRBD1
clone size: .
V gene: TRBV7-6
J gene: TRBJ2-3
CDR3 protein: CASSLGTGKADTQYF
CDR3 DNA: TGTGCCAGCAGCTTAGGGACAGGGAAGGCAGATACGCAGTATTTT

D gene: .
clone size: .
V gene: TRBV11-2
J gene: TRBJ2-1
CDR3 protein: CASSSGLEVNEQFF
CDR3 DNA: TGTGCCAGCAGTTCAGGGTTAGAAGTCAATGAGCAGTTCTTC

D gene: .
clone size: few
V gene: TRBV28
J gene: TRBJ2-7
CDR3 protein: CASTGTSYEQYF
CDR3 DNA: TGTGCCAGCACAGGTACTTCCTACGAGCAGTACTTC

D gene: TRBD2
clone size: .
V gene: TRBV4-3
J gene: TRBJ2-1
CDR3 protein: CASSLVHLAGGPVEQFF
CDR3 DNA: TGCGCCAGCAGCCTCGTCCACCTAGCGGGGGGGCCTGTTGAGCAGTTCTTC

D gene: TRBD1
clone size: few
V gene: TRBV7-2
J gene: TRBJ2-3
CDR3 protein: CASSLEGAYIDTQYF
CDR3 DNA: TGTGCCAGCAGCTTAGAGGGGGCTTACATAGATACGCAGTATTTT

D gene: TRBD2
clone size: .
V gene: TRBV18
J gene: TRBJ2-7
CDR3 protein: CASSPTSGGSYEQYF
CDR3 DNA: TGTGCCAGCTCACCGACTAGCGGGGGGTCCTACGAGCAGTACTTC

D gene: TRBD2
clone size: .
V gene: TRBV3-1/TRBV3-2
J gene: TRBJ2-3
CDR3 protein: CASRPAGGNPDTQYF
CDR3 DNA: TGTGCCAGCAGACCAGCGGGGGGGAACCCAGATACGCAGTATTTT

D gene: .
clone size: .
V gene: TRBV3-1/TRBV3-2
J gene: TRBJ1-4
CDR3 protein: CASSQDYGKLFF
CDR3 DNA: TGTGCCAGCAGCCAAGATTACGGAAAACTGTTTTTT

D gene: TRBD2
clone size: .
V gene: TRBV7-2
J gene: TRBJ2-1
CDR3 protein: CASSSLGLAGQGEQFF
CDR3 DNA: TGTGCCAGCAGCTCCTTGGGGTTAGCGGGGCAGGGTGAGCAGTTCTTC

D gene: .
clone size: .
V gene: TRBV13
J gene: TRBJ1-4
CDR3 protein: CASSSRRGEGVKANEKLFF
CDR3 DNA: TGTGCCAGCAGCTCCCGCCGGGGGGAGGGGGTGAAGGCTAATGAAAAACTGTTTTTT

D gene: .
clone size: .
V gene: TRBV3-1/TRBV3-2
J gene: TRBJ2-6
CDR3 protein: CASSEAGANVLTF
CDR3 DNA: TGTGCCAGCAGCGAGGCTGGGGCCAACGTCCTGACTTTC

D gene: TRBD1
clone size: few
V gene: TRBV25-1
J gene: TRBJ1-2
CDR3 protein: CASSATGGAGGYTF
CDR3 DNA: TGTGCCAGCAGTGCTACAGGGGGCGCAGGTGGCTACACCTTC

D gene: .
clone size: .
V gene: TRBV4-1
J gene: TRBJ2-7
CDR3 protein: CASSQVGGYEQYF
CDR3 DNA: TGCGCCAGCAGCCAAGTGGGGGGCTACGAGCAGTACTTC

D gene: TRBD1
clone size: .
V gene: TRBV6-5
J gene: TRBJ1-5
CDR3 protein: CASSYVRGTNQPQHF
CDR3 DNA: TGTGCCAGCAGTTACGTCAGGGGGACCAATCAGCCCCAGCATTTT